This entry lists 30 T cell receptor beta chains sequenced from one sample in a study of blood T cell repertoires in COVID-19. This table comes from immunoSEQ multiplex PCR, and its TCRdb copy is limited to in-frame clones, with some not included. Of tens of thousands of clones in the sample, roughly four fifths are singletons; the top ten hold about 4.4%. What was sequenced was peripheral blood. These receptors were taken from a woman in her fifties or sixties with acute or convalescent COVID-19.

The chain carries TRBV2 and TRBJ2-1; 12 bases map to TRBD2. This CDR3 has 14 residues. The germline V gene encodes CDR1 SNHLY and CDR2 FYNNEI. Losses at the gene ends were 8 bases for V and 6 bases for J; bases not matched to a gene: 5. The CDR3 coding sequence is TGTGCCAGCCGGACTAGCGGGGCACTCAATGAGCAGTTCTTC. This encodes CASRTSGALNEQFF.

This chain links TRBV15 with TRBJ1-2, with D possibly being TRBD1 (5 bases). Germline loops: CDR1 LNHNV, CDR2 YYDKDF (reference sequence). CDR3 size: 15 residues. V lost 0 bases and J 5 bases, leaving 13 bases between the germline ends. CDR3 in amino acids: CATSRDLTESYGYTF. DNA of the CDR3: TGTGCCACCAGCAGAGATCTGACAGAGTCTTATGGCTACACCTTC.

This clone was counted once. The chain couples TRBV11-3 to TRBJ2-1; 7 bases line up with TRBD1. This CDR3 comprises 12 residues. Germline trimming cut 5 bases from V and 8 bases from J; bases unmatched to any gene: 3. Germline V gives CDR1 SGHNT, CDR2 YENEEA. The CDR3 coding sequence is TGTGCCAGCAGCCTAACAGGGGATGAGCAGTTCTTC. Encoded protein: CASSLTGDEQFF.

The sample holds a few counts of this clone. The chain employs TRBV19 and TRBJ1-5; tentatively, D is TRBD1 (6 bases). The V end lost 6 bases, the J end lost 4 bases, and 7 bases lay between the germline ends. CDR1 and CDR2 (germline): LNHDA, SQIVND (reference sequence). The CDR3 is 12 amino acids. The DNA of the CDR3 is TGTGCCAGTAGACAGGGTAATCAGCCCCAGCATTTT. This encodes CASRQGNQPQHF.

This clone was counted a single time. The V and J genes are TRBV5-1 and TRBJ1-2, with D possibly TRBD1 on 6 matching bases. The CDR3 runs 14 residues. Looked up from germline, CDR1 is SGHRS and CDR2 is YFSETQ. V was trimmed by 0 bases and J by 6 bases, leaving 12 bases between them. CDR3 sequence reads: CASSLARGGNGYTF. Here the CDR3 DNA reads TGCGCCAGCAGCTTGGCGAGGGGGGGAAATGGCTACACCTTC.

CDR3 nucleotides: TGTGCCAGCAGCTTTATTGAGGTTCATGGCTACACCTTC. This encodes CASSFIEVHGYTF. V and J are TRBV5-4 and TRBJ1-2; the D is unclear. V was trimmed by 2 bases and J by 6 bases, leaving 11 bases between them. Germline V gene data show CDR1 as SGHNT and CDR2 as YYREEE (reference sequence). The CDR3 totals 13 residues.

The chain employs TRBV3-1 (or the pseudogene TRBV3-2) and TRBJ1-3; a weak D match, TRBD1 (6 bases). The CDR3 is 18 residues long. In germline, CDR1 is LGHDT, CDR2 YNNKEL (reference sequence). Trimming cost V 0 bases and J 1 base, with 16 bases left between them. Written as DNA, the CDR3 is TGTGCCAGCAGCCAAGATCCGGGACACCTCCCGTCTGGAAACACCATATATTTT. Protein sequence: CASSQDPGHLPSGNTIYF.

The rearrangement uses TRBV5-1 and TRBJ2-3; 13 bases map to TRBD2. Germline-derived CDR1 and CDR2 are SGHRS and YFSETQ. CDR3 length equals 16 residues. J lost 6 bases, V lost 4 bases, and 8 bases had no gene match. This chain's CDR3 is CASSPGLAGDLDTQYF. Written as DNA, the CDR3 is TGCGCCAGCAGCCCAGGACTAGCGGGGGATTTGGATACGCAGTATTTT.

V is TRBV24-1 and J is TRBJ1-5; 11 bases are a match to TRBD1. V shed 3 bases and J 4 bases; nucleotides not matched to a gene: 7. CDR1 is KGHDR and CDR2 is SFDVKD in the germline V gene. This CDR3 spans 17 amino acids. The CDR3 loop is CATSDGSGTGGNQPQHF. In DNA form, the CDR3 reads TGTGCCACCAGTGATGGTTCCGGGACAGGGGGTAATCAGCCCCAGCATTTT.

This clone was seen a single time. The rearrangement uses TRBV18 and TRBJ2-7; 7 nucleotides align to TRBD2. The V gene's germline CDR1 is KGHSH and CDR2 LQKENI. V shed 6 bases and J 6 bases; nucleotides not matched to a gene: 11. The CDR3 consists of 14 residues. In DNA, the CDR3 is TGTGCCAGCTCCCGGGGAGGGAAGGGAACCGAGCAGTACTTC. As protein: CASSRGGKGTEQYF.

V and J are TRBV7-2 and TRBJ1-5; 8 positions agree with TRBD1. Germline V gene lookup returns CDR1 SGHTA and CDR2 FQGNSA. V lost 3 bases to trimming and J lost 7 bases; unmatched junction nucleotides: 5. The length of the CDR3 is 14 residues. The CDR3 DNA reads as TGTGCCAGCAGCTTCCCAGGGGGCGGCCAGCCCCAGCATTTT. The encoded protein is CASSFPGGGQPQHF.

The genes are TRBV9 and TRBJ1-2, with TRBD1 matching 7 bases. V shed 3 bases, J shed 5 bases, and the junction held 4 bases outside the gene matches. The CDR3 has 13 amino acids. Per the germline V gene, CDR1 is SGDLS and CDR2 is YYNGEE. CDR3 amino acids: CASSAPRGYGYTF. The DNA for the CDR3 is TGTGCCAGCAGCGCGCCCAGGGGGTATGGCTACACCTTC.

This chain connects TRBV28 to TRBJ1-2; 7 bases map to TRBD1. CDR1 is MDHEN, CDR2 SYDVKM, per germline. V dropped 6 bases and J dropped 8; count of bases not matched to a gene: 12. The CDR3 consists of 14 residues. For the CDR3, the DNA is TGTGCCAGCAGAACCGACAGGGCCGCCTTAGGCTACACCTTC. Protein product: CASRTDRAALGYTF.

The rearrangement links TRBV2 to TRBJ2-4; D is perhaps TRBD2 (6 bases). Germline-derived CDR1 and CDR2 are SNHLY and FYNNEI. V gave up 2 bases and J gave up 0 bases, with 11 bases separating them. CDR3 size: 16 residues. The CDR3 region has the DNA TGTGCCAGCAGTGAAATGGGGACTTTAGCCAAAAACATTCAGTACTTC. It encodes CASSEMGTLAKNIQYF.

This chain connects TRBV7-9 to TRBJ2-7; D unclear. The CDR3 extends over 13 amino acids. In germline, CDR1 is SEHNR, CDR2 FQNEAQ (reference sequence). Trimming removed 1 base at V and 2 bases at J, with 6 bases between. For the CDR3, the DNA is TGTGCCAGCAGCTTAGGTTCCACCTACGAGCAGTACTTC. It is translated as CASSLGSTYEQYF.

V gene TRBV11-1 combines with J gene TRBJ1-4; D gene ambiguous. This CDR3 has 11 residues. Germline CDR1 is SGHAT and CDR2 is FQDESV (reference sequence). Trimming removed 4 bases from V and 8 bases from J, with 5 bases in between. The CDR3 protein is CASSSREKLFF. The DNA for the CDR3 is TGTGCCAGCAGCTCGCGGGAAAAACTGTTTTTT. Based on the CDR3 plus reference TRBV11-1 and TRBJ1-4, the full variable domain is EAEVAQSPRYKITEKSQAVAFWCDPISGHATLYWYRQILGQGPELLVQFQDESVVDDSQLPKDRFSAERLKGVDSTLKIQPAELGDSAMYLCASSSREKLFFGSGTQLSVL.

The chain links TRBV2 to TRBJ1-5; 7 nucleotides align to TRBD1. Trimming took 5 bases from V and 0 from J; bases not matched to a gene: 16. The germline V gene has CDR1 SNHLY and CDR2 FYNNEI. This CDR3 contains 19 residues. As DNA, the CDR3 is TGTGCCAGCAGTCACCAAGGGGCAGGGGGTGTGGATAGCAATCAGCCCCAGCATTTT. This translates into CASSHQGAGGVDSNQPQHF. Supplemented by reference TRBV2 and TRBJ1-5, the full variable domain reads EPEVTQTPSHQVTQMGQEVILRCVPISNHLYFYWYRQILGQKVEFLVSFYNNEISEKSEIFDDQFSVERPDGSNFTLKIRSTKLEDSAMYFCASSHQGAGGVDSNQPQHFGDGTRLSIL.

This clone was found a few times. The gene calls are TRBV2 and TRBJ2-3; TRBD2 matches 8 bases. The CDR3 is 18 residues long. The germline CDR1 and CDR2 sequences are SNHLY and FYNNEI. V trimming: 1 base; J trimming: 3 bases; junction bases outside the gene matches: 12. The CDR3 loop reads CASSEDSTAGASTDTQYF. The CDR3 DNA follows: TGTGCCAGCAGTGAAGACTCTACAGCGGGGGCTTCGACAGATACGCAGTATTTT.

The rearrangement joins TRBV14 to TRBJ2-5; 10 nucleotides align to TRBD2. The germline V gene has CDR1 SGHDN and CDR2 FVKESK. This CDR3 region has 15 residues. V trimming: 3 bases; J trimming: 5 bases; junction bases outside the gene matches: 6. CDR3 sequence reads: CASSQILAGLETQYF. In nucleotides, the CDR3 is TGTGCCAGCAGCCAGATACTAGCGGGGCTTGAGACCCAGTACTTC.

The rearrangement links TRBV6-4 to TRBJ1-1, with a tentative D call TRBD1 (6 bases). There are 15 residues in the CDR3. The germline gives CDR1 MRHNA, CDR2 SNTAGT. Trimming left V 8 bases short and J 0 bases short, with 16 bases between. CDR3 protein: CASQREQGMNTEAFF. The CDR3, as DNA: TGTGCCAGCCAAAGAGAACAGGGCATGAACACTGAAGCTTTCTTT.

The chain is built from TRBV30 and TRBJ1-5; D uncertain. Trimming stripped 1 base from V and 4 bases from J, with 8 bases between. The CDR3 covers 13 residues. The germline CDR1 and CDR2 sequences are GTSNPN and SVGIG (reference sequence). The CDR3 sequence: CAWSAYENQPQHF. The DNA of the CDR3 is TGTGCCTGGAGTGCCTATGAAAATCAGCCCCAGCATTTT.

The CDR3: CAWGSGTGNGYTF. CDR3 coding DNA: TGTGCCTGGGGATCCGGGACAGGGAATGGCTACACCTTC. This chain links TRBV30 with TRBJ1-2, with 9 bases matching TRBD1. V lost 5 bases, J lost 6 bases, and 7 bases stayed unmatched. The CDR3 is made up of 13 amino acids. Per germline, CDR1 GTSNPN and CDR2 SVGIG (reference sequence).

In this sample, this clone turned up once. V is TRBV6-6 and J is TRBJ1-1; tentatively, D is TRBD1 (6 bases). V was shortened by 6 bases and J by 5 bases, with 13 bases between the two germline ends. Germline CDR1 MNHNY, CDR2 SVGAGI (reference sequence). CDR3 size: 13 residues. The CDR3 loop is CASRVIGQTEAFF. DNA for the CDR3: TGTGCCAGCAGGGTAATCGGACAGACTGAAGCTTTCTTT.

CDR3 sequence (DNA): TGTGCCAGCAGCCAAGATTTCTGGGCCACTAACTATGGCTACACCTTC. Its protein product is CASSQDFWATNYGYTF. The chain is built from TRBV4-2 and TRBJ1-2; D remains ambiguous. CDR1 LGHNA and CDR2 YNFKEQ come from the germline V gene. V dropped 0 bases and J dropped 0 bases, with 11 bases sitting between them. This CDR3 spans 16 amino acids.

V and J are TRBV18 and TRBJ1-1; D not certain. Trimming stripped 2 bases from V and 1 base from J, with 11 bases between. The CDR3 is 15 residues long. Germline-derived CDR1 and CDR2 are KGHSH and LQKENI. CDR3: CASSPFMGGNTEAFF. In DNA form, the CDR3 reads TGTGCCAGCTCACCATTCATGGGAGGGAACACTGAAGCTTTCTTT.

This clone was counted once. The chain uses TRBV10-3 and TRBJ1-3; TRBD1 aligns across 7 bases. Germline V gene data show CDR1 as ENHRY and CDR2 as SYGVKD. The CDR3 runs to 12 residues. V lost 10 bases, J lost 4 bases, and 4 bases stayed unmatched. CDR3 coding DNA: TGTGCCACCAGGGGACAGGGAAACACCATATATTTT. Amino acid sequence: CATRGQGNTIYF.

The V call is TRBV7-2, the J call TRBJ1-1; 7 bases match TRBD1. Germline V gene data show CDR1 as SGHTA and CDR2 as FQGNSA. The CDR3 has 14 residues. V shed 3 bases, J shed 1 base, and the junction held 2 bases outside the gene matches. In DNA form, the CDR3 reads TGTGCCAGCAGCTTGGGGACAGCGAACACTGAAGCTTTCTTT. The encoded protein is CASSLGTANTEAFF.

This chain connects TRBV5-1 to TRBJ1-1, with 7 positions matching TRBD1. Germline CDR1 and CDR2: SGHRS and YFSETQ. The CDR3 sequence is 14 residues long. V shed 6 bases, J shed 0 bases, and the junction held 5 bases outside the gene matches. CDR3 loop: CASTETGMNTEAFF. In nucleotides, the CDR3 is TGCGCCAGCACCGAGACAGGGATGAACACTGAAGCTTTCTTT.

The J gene is TRBJ1-2, the V gene TRBV29-1, with 12 bases that match TRBD1. Germline V gene data show CDR1 as SQVTM and CDR2 as ANQGSEA. The CDR3 consists of 15 residues. V lost 1 base, J lost 8 bases, and 8 bases stayed unmatched. The CDR3 protein is CSVEARDRGRQGYTF. As DNA, the CDR3 is TGCAGCGTTGAAGCCCGGGACAGGGGGCGCCAGGGCTACACCTTC. The entire variable domain, with the rest obtained from reference TRBV29-1 and TRBJ1-2, is as follows: SAVISQKPSRDICQRGTSLTIQCQVDSQVTMMFWYRQQPGQSLTLIATANQGSEATYESGFVIDKFPISRPNLTFSTLTVSNMSPEDSSIYLCSVEARDRGRQGYTFGSGTRLTVV.

The rearrangement uses TRBV9 and TRBJ1-1, with 7 bases fitting TRBD1. Germline V gene lookup returns CDR1 SGDLS and CDR2 YYNGEE. The trim removed 3 bases at V and 0 bases at J, leaving 2 bases unmatched. The CDR3 is 14 amino acids. The CDR3 here is CASSGGTVNTEAFF. As DNA, the CDR3 is TGTGCCAGCAGCGGGGGGACAGTGAACACTGAAGCTTTCTTT.